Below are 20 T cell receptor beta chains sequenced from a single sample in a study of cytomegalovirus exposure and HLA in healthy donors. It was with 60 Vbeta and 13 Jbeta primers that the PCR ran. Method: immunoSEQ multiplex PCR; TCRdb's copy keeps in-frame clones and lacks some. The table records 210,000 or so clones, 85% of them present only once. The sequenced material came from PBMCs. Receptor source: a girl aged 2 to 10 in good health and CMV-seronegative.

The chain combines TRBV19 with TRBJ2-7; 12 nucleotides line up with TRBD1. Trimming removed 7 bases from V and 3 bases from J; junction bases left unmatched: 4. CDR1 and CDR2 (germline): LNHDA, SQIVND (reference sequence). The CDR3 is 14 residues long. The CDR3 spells CASKWDRGLYEQYF. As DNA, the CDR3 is TGTGCCAGTAAATGGGACAGGGGGCTCTACGAGCAGTACTTC.

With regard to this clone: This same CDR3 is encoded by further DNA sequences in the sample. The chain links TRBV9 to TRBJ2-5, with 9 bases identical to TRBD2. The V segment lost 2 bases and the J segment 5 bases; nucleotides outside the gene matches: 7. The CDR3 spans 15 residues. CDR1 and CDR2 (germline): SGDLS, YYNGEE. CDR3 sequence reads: CASSVAGGPGETQYF. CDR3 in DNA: TGTGCCAGCAGCGTGGCGGGGGGGCCGGGTGAGACCCAGTACTTC.

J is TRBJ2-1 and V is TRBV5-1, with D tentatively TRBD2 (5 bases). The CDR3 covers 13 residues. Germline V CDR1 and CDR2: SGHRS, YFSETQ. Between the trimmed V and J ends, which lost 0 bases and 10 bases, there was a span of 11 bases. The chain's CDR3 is CASSLEALAEQFF. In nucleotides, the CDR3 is TGCGCCAGCAGCTTGGAGGCCCTAGCAGAGCAGTTCTTC.

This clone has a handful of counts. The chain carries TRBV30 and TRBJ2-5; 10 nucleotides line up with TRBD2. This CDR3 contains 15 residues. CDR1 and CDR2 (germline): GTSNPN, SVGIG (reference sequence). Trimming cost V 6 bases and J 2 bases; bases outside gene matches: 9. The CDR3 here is CACYTGTSVQETQYF. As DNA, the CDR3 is TGTGCCTGCTATACCGGGACTAGCGTACAAGAGACCCAGTACTTC.

The DNA of the CDR3 is TGTGCCAGTAGGTGGTGGGGCCGCGGAGGGGGCTACACCTTC. It yields the protein CASRWWGRGGGYTF. The rearrangement links TRBV19 to TRBJ1-2; TRBD1 is a possible D gene (5 bases). Between the trimmed V and J ends, which lost 6 bases and 8 bases, there was a span of 19 bases. The germline V gene has CDR1 LNHDA and CDR2 SQIVND (reference sequence). The CDR3 is 14 amino acids.

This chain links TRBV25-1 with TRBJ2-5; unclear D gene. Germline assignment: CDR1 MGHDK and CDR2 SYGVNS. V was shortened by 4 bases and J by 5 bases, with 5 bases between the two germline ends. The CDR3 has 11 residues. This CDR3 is CASSAVETQYF. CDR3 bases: TGTGCCAGCAGTGCCGTGGAGACCCAGTACTTC.

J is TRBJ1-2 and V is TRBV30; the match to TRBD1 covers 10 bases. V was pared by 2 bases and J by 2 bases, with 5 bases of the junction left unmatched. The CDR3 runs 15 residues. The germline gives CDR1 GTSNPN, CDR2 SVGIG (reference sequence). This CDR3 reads CAWSPGQGGNYGYTF. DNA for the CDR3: TGTGCCTGGAGTCCTGGACAGGGGGGGAACTATGGCTACACCTTC.

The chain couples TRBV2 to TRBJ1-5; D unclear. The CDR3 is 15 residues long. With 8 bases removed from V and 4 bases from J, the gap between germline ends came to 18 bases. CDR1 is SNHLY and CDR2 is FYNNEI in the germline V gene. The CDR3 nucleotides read TGTGCCAGCCGCTTGCGGGCGTACGGTAATCAGCCCCAGCATTTT. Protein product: CASRLRAYGNQPQHF.

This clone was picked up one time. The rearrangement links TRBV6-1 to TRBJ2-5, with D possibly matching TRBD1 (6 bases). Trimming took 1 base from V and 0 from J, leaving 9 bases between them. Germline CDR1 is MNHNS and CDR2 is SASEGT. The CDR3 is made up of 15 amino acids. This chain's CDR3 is CASSEGQANQETQYF. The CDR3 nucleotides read TGTGCCAGCAGTGAAGGACAGGCGAACCAAGAGACCCAGTACTTC.

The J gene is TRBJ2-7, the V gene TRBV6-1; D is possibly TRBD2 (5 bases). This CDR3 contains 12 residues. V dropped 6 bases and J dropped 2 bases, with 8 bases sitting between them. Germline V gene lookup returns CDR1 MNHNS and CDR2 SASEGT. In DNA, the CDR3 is TGTGCCAGCAGGAGGAGGCCCTACGAGCAGTACTTC. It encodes CASRRRPYEQYF.

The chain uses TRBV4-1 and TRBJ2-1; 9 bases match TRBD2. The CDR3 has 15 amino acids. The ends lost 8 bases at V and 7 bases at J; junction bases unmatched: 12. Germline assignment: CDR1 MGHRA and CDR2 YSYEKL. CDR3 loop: CASAGAGGPRNEQFF. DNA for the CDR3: TGCGCCAGCGCCGGGGCGGGAGGGCCTAGAAATGAGCAGTTCTTC.

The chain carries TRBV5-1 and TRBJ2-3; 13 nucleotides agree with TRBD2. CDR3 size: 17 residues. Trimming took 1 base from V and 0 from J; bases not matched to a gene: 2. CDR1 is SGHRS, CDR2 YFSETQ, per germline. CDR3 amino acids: CASSLTSGGASTDTQYF. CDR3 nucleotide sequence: TGCGCCAGCAGCTTGACTAGCGGGGGGGCCAGCACAGATACGCAGTATTTT. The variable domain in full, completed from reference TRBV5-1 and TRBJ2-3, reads KAGVTQTPRYLIKTRGQQVTLSCSPISGHRSVSWYQQTPGQGLQFLFEYFSETQRNKGNFPGRFSGRQFSNSRSEMNVSTLELGDSALYLCASSLTSGGASTDTQYFGPGTRLTVL.

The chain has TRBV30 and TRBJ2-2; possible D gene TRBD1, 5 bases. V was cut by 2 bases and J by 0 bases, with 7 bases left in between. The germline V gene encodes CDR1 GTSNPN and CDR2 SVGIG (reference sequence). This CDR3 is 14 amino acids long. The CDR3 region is CAWSRTTNTGELFF. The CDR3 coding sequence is TGTGCCTGGAGTAGGACAACGAACACCGGGGAGCTGTTTTTT.

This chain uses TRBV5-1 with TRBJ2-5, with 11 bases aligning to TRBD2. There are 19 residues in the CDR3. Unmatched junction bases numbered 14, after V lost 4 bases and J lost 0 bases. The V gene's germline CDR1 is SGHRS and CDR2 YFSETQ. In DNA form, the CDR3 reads TGCGCCAGCAGCCCGGGTCGAACTAGCGGGGGATTGTACCAAGAGACCCAGTACTTC. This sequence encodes CASSPGRTSGGLYQETQYF.

The CDR3 sequence: CASSDDRGYGYTF. The CDR3 nucleotides are TGCGCCAGCAGTGATGACAGGGGCTATGGCTACACCTTC. This chain links TRBV10-1 with TRBJ1-2; 8 nucleotides agree with TRBD1. Germline V CDR1 and CDR2: WNHNN, SYGVQD (reference sequence). V lost 3 bases and J lost 4; bases outside the gene matches: 1. CDR3 length equals 13 residues.

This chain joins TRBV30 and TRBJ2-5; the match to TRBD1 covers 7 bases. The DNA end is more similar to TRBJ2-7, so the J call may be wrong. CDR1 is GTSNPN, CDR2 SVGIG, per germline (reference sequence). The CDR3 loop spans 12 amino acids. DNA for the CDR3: TGTGCCTCGACGGGGACAGCCTACGAGCAGTACTTC. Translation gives CASTGTAYEQYF.

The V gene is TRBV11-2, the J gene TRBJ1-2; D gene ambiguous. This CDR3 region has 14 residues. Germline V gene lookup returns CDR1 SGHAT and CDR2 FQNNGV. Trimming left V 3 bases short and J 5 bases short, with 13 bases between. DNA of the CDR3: TGTGCCAGCAGCTTGGGCAGGCTCTTGTATGGCTACACCTTC. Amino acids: CASSLGRLLYGYTF.

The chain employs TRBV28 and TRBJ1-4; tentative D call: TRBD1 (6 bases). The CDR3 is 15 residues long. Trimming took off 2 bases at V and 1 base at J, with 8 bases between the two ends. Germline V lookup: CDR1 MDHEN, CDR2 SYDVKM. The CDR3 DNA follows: TGTGCCAGCAGTTTACAAGGGGGAACTAATGAAAAACTGTTTTTT. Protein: CASSLQGGTNEKLFF.

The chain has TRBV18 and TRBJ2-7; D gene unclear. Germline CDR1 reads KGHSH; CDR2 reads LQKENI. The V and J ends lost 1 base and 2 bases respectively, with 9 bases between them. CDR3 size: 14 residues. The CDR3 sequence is CASSPRLDAYEQYF. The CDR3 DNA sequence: TGTGCCAGCTCACCACGGCTAGATGCCTACGAGCAGTACTTC.

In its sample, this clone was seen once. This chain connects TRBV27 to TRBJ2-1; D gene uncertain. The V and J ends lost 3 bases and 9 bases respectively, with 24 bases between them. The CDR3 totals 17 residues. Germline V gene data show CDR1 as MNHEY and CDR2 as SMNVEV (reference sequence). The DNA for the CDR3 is TGTGCCAGCAGTTTTTCATTGACTTCCTTGTCCTCGCGTGAGCAGTTCTTC. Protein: CASSFSLTSLSSREQFF.